The 10 T cell receptor beta chains below were found in one sample sequenced in a study of cytomegalovirus exposure and HLA in healthy donors listed by TCRdb under 2017. The library was generated by the immunoSEQ multiplex PCR assay. A mixture of 60 forward primers for TCR Vbeta segments and 13 reverse primers for TCR Jbeta segments was used in the multiplex PCR. TCRdb provides this immuneACCESS table in a form limited to in-frame rearrangements. Some clones are lacking; in checked studies, under half of them reflect an unresolved V gene, and why the rest are absent is not known. The sample has some 160,000 clones on record, around 70% of them singletons. The ten largest clones capture 2% to 2.5% of the sample. Sequenced input: PBMCs. The receptors were sampled from a man in his forties in good health and CMV-seronegative.

This clone was seen more than once but under ten times. V is TRBV9 and J is TRBJ2-2, with 8 bases fitting TRBD2. This CDR3 contains 16 residues. V lost 3 bases and J lost 4; bases outside the gene matches: 8. Germline-derived CDR1 and CDR2 are SGDLS and YYNGEE. CDR3 region: CASSARSGRTTGELFF. CDR3 sequence (DNA): TGTGCCAGCAGCGCACGAAGCGGGAGAACCACCGGGGAGCTGTTTTTT.

V usage is TRBV5-1 and J usage is TRBJ2-5; perhaps TRBD1 as D (5 bases). Germline V lookup: CDR1 SGHRS, CDR2 YFSETQ. The length of the CDR3 is 14 residues. Trimming left V 4 bases short and J 4 bases short, with 14 bases between. This CDR3 reads CASSLPVRGETQYF. The CDR3 nucleotides read TGCGCCAGCAGCCTCCCAGTAAGGGGAGAGACCCAGTACTTC.

The rearrangement links TRBV30 to TRBJ2-1; D call uncertain. Trimming removed 8 bases at V and 6 bases at J, with 11 bases between. Per germline, CDR1 GTSNPN and CDR2 SVGIG (reference sequence). The CDR3 has 11 residues. The CDR3 spells CAVLPGNEQFF. CDR3 DNA: TGTGCCGTCCTCCCGGGCAATGAGCAGTTCTTC.

The V gene is TRBV2, the J gene TRBJ1-2, with unresolved D. Per germline, CDR1 SNHLY and CDR2 FYNNEI. The V gene lost 2 bases and the J gene lost 8 bases, with 6 bases spanning the gap. CDR3 length: 11 residues. The CDR3 loop reads CASSELGGYTF. CDR3 DNA: TGTGCCAGCAGTGAACTGGGCGGCTACACCTTC. The full variable domain, with the rest looked up from reference TRBV2 and TRBJ1-2, is EPEVTQTPSHQVTQMGQEVILRCVPISNHLYFYWYRQILGQKVEFLVSFYNNEISEKSEIFDDQFSVERPDGSNFTLKIRSTKLEDSAMYFCASSELGGYTFGSGTRLTVV.

The rearrangement uses TRBV29-1 and TRBJ2-1; TRBD2 agrees at 14 bases. Germline V gene lookup returns CDR1 SQVTM and CDR2 ANQGSEA. J lost 0 bases, V lost 0 bases, and 1 base had no gene match. The CDR3 sequence is 17 residues long. DNA of the CDR3: TGCAGCGTTGAAGATGGGACTAGCGGGAGCTCCTACAATGAGCAGTTCTTC. Translated: CSVEDGTSGSSYNEQFF.

The V and J genes are TRBV7-2 and TRBJ2-1; TRBD2 is a possible D gene (6 bases). Germline CDR1 is SGHTA and CDR2 is FQGNSA. V gave up 7 bases and J gave up 8 bases, with 18 bases separating them. This CDR3 spans 14 amino acids. CDR3 bases: TGTGCCAGCACCAGACTAGTCGAGGGTCATGAGCAGTTCTTC. This sequence encodes CASTRLVEGHEQFF. Filled out from reference TRBV7-2 and TRBJ2-1, the complete variable domain reads GAGVSQSPSNKVTEKGKDVELRCDPISGHTALYWYRQSLGQGLEFLIYFQGNSAPDKSGLPSDRFSAERTGGSVSTLTIQRTQQEDSAVYLCASTRLVEGHEQFFGPGTRLTVL.

In DNA form, the CDR3 reads TGTGCCAGTACCCTACAGGGTCCCACTGAAGCTTTCTTT. Residues: CASTLQGPTEAFF. The chain uses TRBV19 and TRBJ1-1; perhaps TRBD1 as D (6 bases). Per germline, CDR1 LNHDA and CDR2 SQIVND (reference sequence). The CDR3 consists of 13 residues. V was pared by 7 bases and J by 4 bases, with 13 bases between. Filled out from reference TRBV19 and TRBJ1-1, the complete variable domain reads DGGITQSPKYLFRKEGQNVTLSCEQNLNHDAMYWYRQDPGQGLRLIYYSQIVNDFQKGDIAEGYSVSREKKESFPLTVTSAQKNPTAFYLCASTLQGPTEAFFGQGTRLTVV.

V usage is TRBV6-1 and J usage is TRBJ1-2; TRBD1 is a possible D gene (6 bases). The CDR3 is made up of 9 amino acids. The V end lost 8 bases, the J end lost 14 bases, and 12 bases lay between the germline ends. Per germline, CDR1 MNHNS and CDR2 SASEGT. CDR3: CASQKGGTF. In DNA, the CDR3 is TGTGCCAGCCAAAAAGGGGGTACCTTC.

The chain employs TRBV7-2 and TRBJ1-1; D uncertain. CDR1 is SGHTA, CDR2 FQGNSA, per germline. The CDR3 runs 14 residues. Deletions cut 4 bases from V and 5 bases from J, with 14 bases between. Here the CDR3 DNA reads TGTGCCAGCAGCTCGGACTCAGGAGGGACTGAAGCTTTCTTT. Its translation is CASSSDSGGTEAFF.

The V call is TRBV2, the J call TRBJ1-5; TRBD1 matches at 8 bases. V was clipped by 1 base and J by 6 bases; unmatched bases: 5. Germline V gene lookup returns CDR1 SNHLY and CDR2 FYNNEI. The CDR3 contains 15 residues. CDR3: CASSEGQGATQPQHF. In nucleotides, the CDR3 is TGTGCCAGCAGTGAAGGGCAGGGGGCAACTCAGCCCCAGCATTTT.